Listed below are T cell receptor beta chains from one sample, sequenced in a study of T-cell memory formation after mild COVID-19. TCRdb used MiXCR to reprocess the 5' RACE reads, holding one entry per CDR3 protein. This sample has around 300,000 distinct CDR3 sequences; 8% to 9% occur once, and the top ten carry under 25%. The specimen sequenced was PBMCs or a T cell subset sorted from them (not recorded which). The receptors were sampled from a man aged 18 to 35 who had mild COVID-19 (a few samples of this study predate the infection). Cell type and time point are not known. Both conserved end residues are part of each CDR3. Fields, in order: CDR3 length, V gene, D gene, clone size, J gene, CDR3 DNA, CDR3 protein. D genes are given only for firm matches. Clone size, where shown, is once, few, many, or a class for clones that have expanded.

>15|TRBV18|NA|NA|TRBJ1-1
TGTGCCAGCTCACCTTCGAGGGGAACTAACACTGAAGCTTTCTTT
CASSPSRGTNTEAFF
>16|TRBV7-2|TRBD2|few|TRBJ2-3
TGTGCCAGCAGCCCCTCCCAAGCGGGGGGCACAGATACGCAGTATTTT
CASSPSQAGGTDTQYF
>15|TRBV9|NA|NA|TRBJ2-1
TGTGCCAGCAGCATCCGGGACTCCGGTATCGATGAGCAGTTCTTC
CASSIRDSGIDEQFF
>14|TRBV7-2|TRBD1|few|TRBJ2-5
TGTGCCAGCAGCTCTACAGGGGTACGAGAGACCCAGTACTTC
CASSSTGVRETQYF
>16|TRBV7-2|TRBD2|NA|TRBJ2-5
TGTGCCAGCAGCTTAACAGCGGGGGGGTACCAAGAGACCCAGTACTTC
CASSLTAGGYQETQYF
>15|TRBV5-1|NA|few|TRBJ2-3
TGCGCCAGCAGCGGATCTAGTGAATGGTCAGATACGCAGTATTTT
CASSGSSEWSDTQYF
>13|TRBV7-9|TRBD1|few|TRBJ1-2
TGTGCCAGCAGAAACAGGGGGGACTATGGCTACACCTTC
CASRNRGDYGYTF
>15|TRBV20-1|NA|NA|TRBJ2-1
TGCAGTGCTATTAACCGGGACAATCCCAACAATGAGCAGTTCTTC
CSAINRDNPNNEQFF
>15|TRBV7-3|NA|few|TRBJ2-1
TGTGCCAGCAGCTTAAGGGCCAGCCCCTCCAATGAGCAGTTCTTC
CASSLRASPSNEQFF
>17|TRBV14|NA|NA|TRBJ1-1
TGTGCCAGCAGCCAAGATCTGGGTACGATTCTGGACACTGAAGCTTTCTTT
CASSQDLGTILDTEAFF
>14|TRBV1|NA|NA|TRBJ1-1
TGCACCAGCAGCCAAGGAACCGGGACATCTGAAGCTTTCTTT
CTSSQGTGTSEAFF
>14|TRBV7-2|NA|many|TRBJ2-1
TGTGCCAGCAGCCCCAGCGGACCGCTCAGTGAGCAGTTCTTC
CASSPSGPLSEQFF
>15|TRBV5-1|NA|NA|TRBJ2-4
TGCGCCAGCAGCACCTTCCCCGAGGGCGAAAACATTCAGTACTTC
CASSTFPEGENIQYF
>15|TRBV7-9|TRBD1|few|TRBJ1-1
TGTGCCAGCAGCAGCCCCTCCGGGACAGGGGCTGAAGCTTTCTTT
CASSSPSGTGAEAFF
>11|TRBV20-1|NA|NA|TRBJ2-3
TGCAGTGCAAAGATGGGAGATACGCAGTATTTT
CSAKMGDTQYF
>15|TRBV4-3|TRBD1|many|TRBJ2-5
TGCGCCAGCAGCCAAGGACAGGGCTACCAAGAGACCCAGTACTTC
CASSQGQGYQETQYF
>12|TRBV4-1|NA|few|TRBJ2-7
TGCGCCAGCAGCCAAACCGGGGCCGAGCAGTACTTC
CASSQTGAEQYF
>9|TRBV28|NA|few|TRBJ2-5
TGTGCCAGCAGTGAGGGTTGGTACTTC
CASSEGWYF
>15|TRBV20-1|NA|NA|TRBJ1-6
TGCAGTGCTAGACGAACCGGGACAAATAATTCACCCCTCCACTTT
CSARRTGTNNSPLHF
>15|TRBV25-1|NA|NA|TRBJ2-4
TGTGCCAGCAGTGCTACAGGGTGGGACAAAAACATTCAGTACTTC
CASSATGWDKNIQYF
>17|TRBV20-1|NA|few|TRBJ2-1
TGCAGTGCTAGAGATAGGGGCCTTGGGGGCCCCGACAATGAGCAGTTCTTC
CSARDRGLGGPDNEQFF
>14|TRBV7-7|NA|few|TRBJ2-2
TGTGCTAGCAGCGCCCGACAGTTCACCGGGGAGCTGTTTTTT
CASSARQFTGELFF
>15|TRBV7-9|NA|few|TRBJ2-2
TGTGCCAGCAGCTTAGCCCGGACAGTCACCGGGGAGCTGTTTTTT
CASSLARTVTGELFF
>17|TRBV4-3|TRBD1|NA|TRBJ2-2
TGCGCCAGCAGCAAAGACGCAGGGGGCTCGCACACCGGGGAGCTGTTTTTT
CASSKDAGGSHTGELFF
>12|TRBV5-5|NA|many|TRBJ2-2
TGTGCCAGCAGCTTGGACGGGGGTTCGGTGTTTTTT
CASSLDGGSVFF
>16|TRBV7-2|TRBD1|few|TRBJ2-5
TGTGCCAGCAGCTCCGCCGGGACAGGGAATGGAGAGACCCAGTACTTC
CASSSAGTGNGETQYF
>17|TRBV20-1|NA|few|TRBJ2-3
TGCAGTGCTAGAGGACAATCGACAGTCTCTAGCACAGATACGCAGTATTTT
CSARGQSTVSSTDTQYF
>16|TRBV12-3/TRBV12-4|NA|few|TRBJ2-7
TGTGCCAGCAGTTTAGGACTACCTACTTTGGGGTCCGAGCAGTACTTC
CASSLGLPTLGSEQYF
>15|TRBV3-1|NA|few|TRBJ1-2
TGTGCCAGCAGCCAAGTGGCAGACGTTAACTATGGCTACACCTTC
CASSQVADVNYGYTF
>13|TRBV6-5|NA|few|TRBJ1-6
TGTGCCAGCAGTTATAAGGGGAATTCACCCCTCCACTTT
CASSYKGNSPLHF
>12|TRBV2|TRBD1|NA|TRBJ2-1
TGTGCCAGCGGGACAGGGAACAATGAGCAGTTCTTC
CASGTGNNEQFF
>14|TRBV10-3|TRBD1|NA|TRBJ2-7
TGTGCCATCAGCGGAGGACAGGGAGGCGCCGAGCAGTACTTC
CAISGGQGGAEQYF
>13|TRBV7-3|NA|few|TRBJ2-1
TGTGCCAGCAGCTTAATGGCTTTTAATGAGCAGTTCTTC
CASSLMAFNEQFF
>12|TRBV7-2|NA|NA|TRBJ1-1
TGTGCCAGCAGCGGCCGGGGTCTGGAAGCTTTCTTT
CASSGRGLEAFF
>12|TRBV5-4|NA|NA|TRBJ2-1
TGTGCCAGCTCAGGGGGGGACAATGAGCAGTTCTTC
CASSGGDNEQFF
>13|TRBV10-3|NA|few|TRBJ2-7
TGTGCCATCAGTGCCAGAGTACCCTACGAGCAGTACTTC
CAISARVPYEQYF
>13|TRBV7-8|NA|NA|TRBJ1-4
TGTGCCAGCAGTAAAGCTTCTAATGAAAAACTGTTTTTT
CASSKASNEKLFF
>15|TRBV5-1|NA|few|TRBJ2-2
TGCGCCAGCAGCTTTCTCCAGGGAAAGACCGGGGAGCTGTTTTTT
CASSFLQGKTGELFF
>16|TRBV20-1|TRBD2|few|TRBJ2-2
TGCAGTGCTAGACATCTTAGCGGGGGTGGCACCGGGGAGCTGTTTTTT
CSARHLSGGGTGELFF
>17|TRBV10-3|NA|NA|TRBJ2-3
TGTGCCATCAGTGGTTCCTTCGACGCCCTGAACACAGATACGCAGTATTTT
CAISGSFDALNTDTQYF
>15|TRBV7-6|NA|many|TRBJ2-2
TGTGCCAGCAGCAAAGTTCTCCTGAACACCGGGGAGCTGTTTTTT
CASSKVLLNTGELFF
>14|TRBV20-1|TRBD2|NA|TRBJ2-3
TGCAGTGCTAGACTAGCGGGGGGCAGGGATACGCAGTATTTT
CSARLAGGRDTQYF
>14|TRBV27|NA|many|TRBJ2-4
TGTGCCAGCAGGAGGGCTTCGGCCAAAAACATTCAGTACTTC
CASRRASAKNIQYF